A selection of T cell receptor beta chains follows, all from one sample in a study of blood T cells in healthy people across ages. TCRdb recomputed calls from the 5' RACE reads with MiXCR, one row per CDR3 protein. The table lists approximately 2,000,000 distinct CDR3 sequences, approximately 40% of them singletons. The sequencing sample was made of blood. The receptors here all came from a human donor in good health. Both conserved end residues are trimmed from each CDR3. A D gene is named only where the DNA matches it firmly.

j_call: TRBJ2-4
d_call: -
v_call: TRBV20-1
cdr3_aa: SASVQSLEQY

j_call: TRBJ2-3
d_call: TRBD1
v_call: TRBV5-1
cdr3_aa: ASRTFPGQGETDTQY

j_call: TRBJ2-7
d_call: TRBD1
v_call: TRBV5-1
cdr3_aa: ARDRSSYEQY

j_call: TRBJ1-1
d_call: -
v_call: TRBV5-1
cdr3_aa: ASSDKNTEAF

j_call: -
d_call: TRBD1
v_call: TRBV29-1
cdr3_aa: SVGTGGKYEQY

j_call: TRBJ2-5
d_call: -
v_call: TRBV29-1
cdr3_aa: SGVKGETQY

j_call: TRBJ2-6
d_call: TRBD1
v_call: TRBV5-4
cdr3_aa: AMRTGRANVLT

j_call: TRBJ2-1
d_call: -
v_call: TRBV6-2/TRBV6-3
cdr3_aa: ASTTSGGALGNEQF

j_call: TRBJ2-4
d_call: -
v_call: TRBV18
cdr3_aa: ASSPRGSLDIQY

j_call: TRBJ1-1
d_call: TRBD1
v_call: TRBV15
cdr3_aa: ATSRDVGRGREAF

j_call: TRBJ2-3
d_call: TRBD2
v_call: TRBV7-2
cdr3_aa: ASSSTLAGGTDTQY

j_call: TRBJ2-5
d_call: -
v_call: TRBV25-1
cdr3_aa: ASSGITGAQETQY

j_call: TRBJ1-1
d_call: -
v_call: TRBV4-3
cdr3_aa: ASSQPDRNTEAF

j_call: TRBJ2-3
d_call: -
v_call: TRBV7-2
cdr3_aa: ASSRGNSGTQY

j_call: TRBJ2-5
d_call: -
v_call: TRBV10-3
cdr3_aa: AISESTLTGGKTQY

j_call: TRBJ1-1
d_call: TRBD1
v_call: TRBV7-9
cdr3_aa: ASSFLTGGNTEAF

j_call: TRBJ2-1
d_call: -
v_call: TRBV4-2
cdr3_aa: ASSLNAEGSEQF

j_call: TRBJ1-2
d_call: -
v_call: TRBV20-1
cdr3_aa: GAPGMGGYT

j_call: TRBJ2-3
d_call: -
v_call: TRBV28
cdr3_aa: ASSLWRSKTTDTQY

j_call: TRBJ2-4
d_call: TRBD2
v_call: TRBV13
cdr3_aa: ASSSRTSGNIQY

j_call: TRBJ2-7
d_call: TRBD1
v_call: TRBV5-1
cdr3_aa: ASSLATGSSYEQY

j_call: TRBJ2-5
d_call: -
v_call: TRBV20-1
cdr3_aa: SARYPGHQETQY

j_call: TRBJ1-5
d_call: -
v_call: TRBV12-3/TRBV12-4
cdr3_aa: ASSFSGIGGNQPQH

j_call: TRBJ2-2
d_call: -
v_call: TRBV13
cdr3_aa: ASSVGDLNPGERF

j_call: TRBJ1-6
d_call: -
v_call: TRBV14
cdr3_aa: ASSYKAPDVGSPLH

j_call: TRBJ1-6
d_call: -
v_call: TRBV12-3/TRBV12-4
cdr3_aa: ASSSGEGAFSPLH

j_call: TRBJ2-1
d_call: TRBD1
v_call: TRBV20-1
cdr3_aa: SLHRDRSYNEQF

j_call: TRBJ2-1
d_call: TRBD1
v_call: TRBV3-1
cdr3_aa: ASSSSARTGEF

j_call: TRBJ2-1
d_call: TRBD1
v_call: TRBV7-9
cdr3_aa: ASSFGTGEWNEQF

j_call: TRBJ2-2
d_call: -
v_call: TRBV7-2
cdr3_aa: ASSLRTVVTGELF

j_call: TRBJ2-3
d_call: -
v_call: TRBV12-3/TRBV12-4
cdr3_aa: ASRLQDREGPDTQY

j_call: TRBJ2-4
d_call: -
v_call: TRBV2
cdr3_aa: ASSEGGQGTPSRVLVKNIQY

j_call: TRBJ1-1
d_call: -
v_call: TRBV7-2
cdr3_aa: ASSLVPGRVNTEAF

j_call: TRBJ2-3
d_call: TRBD2
v_call: TRBV10-3
cdr3_aa: AINHGLAGGLDTQY

j_call: TRBJ1-4
d_call: -
v_call: TRBV4-3
cdr3_aa: ASSQAPGRREKLF

j_call: TRBJ1-1
d_call: -
v_call: TRBV29-1
cdr3_aa: SSRQAVGTEAF

j_call: TRBJ1-5
d_call: -
v_call: TRBV10-3
cdr3_aa: AITQEEHQPQH

j_call: TRBJ1-2
d_call: TRBD1
v_call: TRBV4-3
cdr3_aa: ASSQVPTTGIDYGYT

j_call: TRBJ2-1
d_call: TRBD2
v_call: TRBV4-1
cdr3_aa: ASSQEKRGSSSQF

j_call: TRBJ2-7
d_call: TRBD1
v_call: TRBV6-1
cdr3_aa: ASRARDRGIYEQY

j_call: TRBJ1-1
d_call: TRBD1
v_call: TRBV9
cdr3_aa: ASSVVEGAEGDTEAF

j_call: TRBJ2-1
d_call: -
v_call: TRBV20-1
cdr3_aa: SARPIYNEQF

j_call: TRBJ2-1
d_call: TRBD2
v_call: TRBV12-3/TRBV12-4
cdr3_aa: ASRLAGGINNEQF

j_call: TRBJ2-4
d_call: TRBD1
v_call: TRBV7-9
cdr3_aa: ASTPGGQGRNIQY

j_call: TRBJ1-2
d_call: -
v_call: TRBV2
cdr3_aa: ASGETRDNYGYT

j_call: TRBJ2-7
d_call: TRBD2
v_call: TRBV4-2
cdr3_aa: ASSQETGGESYEQY

j_call: TRBJ2-1
d_call: TRBD2
v_call: TRBV5-1
cdr3_aa: ASSSGGASGVNEQF

j_call: TRBJ2-1
d_call: TRBD2
v_call: TRBV5-1
cdr3_aa: ASSLISGGNEQF

j_call: TRBJ2-5
d_call: TRBD1
v_call: TRBV12-3/TRBV12-4
cdr3_aa: ASSLGTAHQETQY

j_call: TRBJ2-5
d_call: -
v_call: TRBV29-1
cdr3_aa: SVVPGAGETQY

j_call: TRBJ2-3
d_call: -
v_call: TRBV4-3
cdr3_aa: ASSEAPFSTDTQY

j_call: TRBJ2-7
d_call: -
v_call: TRBV29-1
cdr3_aa: SVNWGVFYEQY

j_call: TRBJ2-5
d_call: -
v_call: TRBV7-7
cdr3_aa: ASSYLGGAVETQY